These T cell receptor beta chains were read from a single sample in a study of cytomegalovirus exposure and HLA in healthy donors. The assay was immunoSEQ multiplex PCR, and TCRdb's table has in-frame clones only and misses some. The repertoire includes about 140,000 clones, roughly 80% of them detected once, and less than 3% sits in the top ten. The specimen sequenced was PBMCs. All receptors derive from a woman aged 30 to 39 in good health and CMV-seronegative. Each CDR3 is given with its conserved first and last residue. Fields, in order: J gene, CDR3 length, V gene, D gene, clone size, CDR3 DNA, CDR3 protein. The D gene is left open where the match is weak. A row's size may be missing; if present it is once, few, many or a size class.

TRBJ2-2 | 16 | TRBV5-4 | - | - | TGTGCCAGCACCCCGTCCGGACAGACGAACACCGGGGAGCTGTTTTTT | CASTPSGQTNTGELFF
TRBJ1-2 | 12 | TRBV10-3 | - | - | TGTGCCATCCCCCGGGGGGCCGACGGCTACACCTTC | CAIPRGADGYTF
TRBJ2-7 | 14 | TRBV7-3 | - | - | TGTGCCAGCAGCCCAACGTCAGGGTTCTACGAGCAGTACTTC | CASSPTSGFYEQYF
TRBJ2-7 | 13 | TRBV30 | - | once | TGTGCCTGGAGCCGGGACTCTTACTACGAGCAGTACTTC | CAWSRDSYYEQYF
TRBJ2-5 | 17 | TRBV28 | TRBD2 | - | TGTGCCAGCAGTTCTTGGGACGGGGGAGGGCAGTTAGGGACCCAGTACTTC | CASSSWDGGGQLGTQYF
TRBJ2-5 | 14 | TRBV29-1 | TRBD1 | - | TGCAGCGTTGCCAGGGGGCGGATAGGGGAGACCCAGTACTTC | CSVARGRIGETQYF
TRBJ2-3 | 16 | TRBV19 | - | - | TGTGCCAGTAGTTTTGGCGGAGGCACTAGCACAGATACGCAGTATTTT | CASSFGGGTSTDTQYF
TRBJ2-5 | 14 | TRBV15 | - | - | TGTGCCACCAGCAGAGACAGGGGCCAAGAGACCCAGTACTTC | CATSRDRGQETQYF
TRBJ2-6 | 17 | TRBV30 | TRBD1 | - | TGTGCCTGGAGTCACGGGACAGGGAAATCTGGGGCCAACGTCCTGACTTTC | CAWSHGTGKSGANVLTF
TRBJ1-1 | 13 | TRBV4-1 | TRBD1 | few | TGCGCCAGCAGCCCACGACAGGGCACTGAAGCTTTCTTT | CASSPRQGTEAFF
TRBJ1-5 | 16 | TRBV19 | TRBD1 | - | TGTGCCAGTAGTCGGAACAGGGGGCGAGACAATCAGCCCCAGCATTTT | CASSRNRGRDNQPQHF
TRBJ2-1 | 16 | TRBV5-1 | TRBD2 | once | TGCGCCAGCAGCCTAGGGACTAGCGGGAGGGCTAGTGAGCAGTTCTTC | CASSLGTSGRASEQFF
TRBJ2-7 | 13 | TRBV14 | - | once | TGTGCCAGCAACTCAGGGGTTAGCTACGAGCAGTACTTC | CASNSGVSYEQYF
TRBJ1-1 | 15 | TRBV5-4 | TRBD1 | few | TGTGCCAGCAGCCCGGGGGAGGACAGGGCGGCTGAAGCTTTCTTT | CASSPGEDRAAEAFF
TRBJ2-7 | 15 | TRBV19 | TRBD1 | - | TGTGCCAGTAGTCCCGGGACAGGGTTACCCTACGAGCAGTACTTC | CASSPGTGLPYEQYF
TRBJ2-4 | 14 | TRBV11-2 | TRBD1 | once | TGTGCCAGCAGCTTAAATCCAGGGGGTGACATTCAGTACTTC | CASSLNPGGDIQYF
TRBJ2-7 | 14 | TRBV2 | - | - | TGTGCCAGCAGAATAATAGGGGGTTGCTACGAGCAGTACTTC | CASRIIGGCYEQYF
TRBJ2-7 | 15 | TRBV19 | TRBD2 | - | TGTGCCAGTAGTATGGATAGCGGGGTAACCTACGAGCAGTACTTC | CASSMDSGVTYEQYF
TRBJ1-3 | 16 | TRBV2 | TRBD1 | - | TGTGCCAGCAGTGAAAGGGGGCGGAAAGCTGGAAACACCATATATTTT | CASSERGRKAGNTIYF
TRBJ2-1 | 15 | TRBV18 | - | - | TGTGCCAGCTCACCACCAACTAGGCGGCGGAATGAGCAGTTCTTC | CASSPPTRRRNEQFF
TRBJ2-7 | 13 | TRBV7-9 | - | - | TGTGCCAGCAGCTTAGGCAGGGACTACGAGCAGTACTTC | CASSLGRDYEQYF
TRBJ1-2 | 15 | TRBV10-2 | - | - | TGCGCCAGCAGTGAGTTCTCGGGGGGGAACTATGGCTACACCTTC | CASSEFSGGNYGYTF
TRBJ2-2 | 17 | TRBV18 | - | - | TGTGCCAGCTCACCCCTGAGGAGCGGAGTTAACACCGGGGAGCTGTTTTTT | CASSPLRSGVNTGELFF
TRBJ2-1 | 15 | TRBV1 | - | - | TGCACCAGCAGCACGGGACTAGCGGGATACAATGAGCAGTTCTTC | CTSSTGLAGYNEQFF
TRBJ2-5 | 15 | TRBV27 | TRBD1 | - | TGTGCCAGCAGTTCCAGACAGGGGGTGGGAGAGACCCAGTACTTC | CASSSRQGVGETQYF
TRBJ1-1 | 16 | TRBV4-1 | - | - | TGCGCCAGCAGCCTCACCCCAGCAGGGTTTTGGACTGAAGCTTTCTTT | CASSLTPAGFWTEAFF
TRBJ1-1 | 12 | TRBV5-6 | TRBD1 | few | TGTGCCAGCAGTTCAGGGGGATTGGGTGCTTTCTTT | CASSSGGLGAFF
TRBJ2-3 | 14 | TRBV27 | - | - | TGTGCCAGCAGTTCCGTCAGGGGCACAGATACGCAGTATTTT | CASSSVRGTDTQYF
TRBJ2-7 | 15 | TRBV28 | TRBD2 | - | TGTGCCAGCAGTTTGTTCAGCGGGAGTACCTACGAGCAGTACTTC | CASSLFSGSTYEQYF
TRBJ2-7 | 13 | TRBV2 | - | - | TGTGCCAGCACCCGCGGCAGTCCCTACGAGCAGTACTTC | CASTRGSPYEQYF
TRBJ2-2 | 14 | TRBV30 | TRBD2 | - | TGTGCCTGGGGCGGGACTAGCAACACCGGGGAGCTGTTTTTT | CAWGGTSNTGELFF
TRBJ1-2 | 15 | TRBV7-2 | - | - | TGTGCCAGCAGCTTTGTAGAGGGTTCTAACTATGGCTACACCTTC | CASSFVEGSNYGYTF
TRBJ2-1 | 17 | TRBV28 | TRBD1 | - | TGTGCCAGCAGTTGGGGGGCCGGGACAGGGATTTTCAATGAGCAGTTCTTC | CASSWGAGTGIFNEQFF
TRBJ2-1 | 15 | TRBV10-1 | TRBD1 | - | TGCGCCAGCAGCTTAGGGACAGGGTCCCACAATGAGCAGTTCTTC | CASSLGTGSHNEQFF
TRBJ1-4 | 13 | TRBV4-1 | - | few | TGCGCCAGCAGCGATGGAGCTAATGAAAAACTGTTTTTT | CASSDGANEKLFF
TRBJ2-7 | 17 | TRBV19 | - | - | TGTGCCAGTAGTATAAGGACAGACCGATTCTACACCTACGAGCAGTACTTC | CASSIRTDRFYTYEQYF
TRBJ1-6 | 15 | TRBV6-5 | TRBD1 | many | TGTGCCAGCAGTTACTCGACAGGGGATAATTCACCCCTCCACTTT | CASSYSTGDNSPLHF
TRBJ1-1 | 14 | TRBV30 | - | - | TGTGCCTGGAGTTTAGACAGACCGAACACTGAAGCTTTCTTT | CAWSLDRPNTEAFF
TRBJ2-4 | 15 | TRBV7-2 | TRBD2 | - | TGTGCCAGCAGCTTCGGCGGGGGTTTTAAAAACATTCAGTACTTC | CASSFGGGFKNIQYF
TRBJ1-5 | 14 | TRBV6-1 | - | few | TGTGCCAGCAGTGAAGGGACAGAGAATCAGCCCCAGCATTTT | CASSEGTENQPQHF
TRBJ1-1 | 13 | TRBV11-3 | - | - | TGTGCCAGCAGCCAGGACAGCACCACTGAAGCTTTCTTT | CASSQDSTTEAFF
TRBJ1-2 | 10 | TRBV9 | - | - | TGTGCCAGCAGCGGGGCAGGCTACACCTTC | CASSGAGYTF
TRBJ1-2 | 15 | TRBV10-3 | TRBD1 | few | TGTGCCATCAGTGGGCCGGGACAGGGGGAAAATGGCTACACCTTC | CAISGPGQGENGYTF
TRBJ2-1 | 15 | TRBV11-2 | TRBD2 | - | TGTGCCAGCAGCTTAGGACTAGCGGGAGTCAGTGAGCAGTTCTTC | CASSLGLAGVSEQFF
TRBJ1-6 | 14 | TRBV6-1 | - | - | TGTGCCAGCAAGACAGCCCTAAGGGATTCACCCCTCCACTTT | CASKTALRDSPLHF
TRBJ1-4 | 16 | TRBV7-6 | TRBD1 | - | TGTGCCAGCAGCTTAGGGGACAGGGGTTTGGATGAAAAACTGTTTTTT | CASSLGDRGLDEKLFF
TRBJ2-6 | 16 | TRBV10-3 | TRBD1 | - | TGTGCCATCTGGGGGACAGGCCTCCCTGGGGCCAACGTCCTGACTTTC | CAIWGTGLPGANVLTF
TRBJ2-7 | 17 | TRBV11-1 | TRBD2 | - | TGTGCCAGCAGCTCCCCAAAGCTAGCGGGAGGGCCGAGGGAGCAGTACTTC | CASSSPKLAGGPREQYF
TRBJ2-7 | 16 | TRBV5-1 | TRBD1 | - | TGCGCCAGCAGCGAGAGACCGGGACAGGGAGCCTACGAGCAGTACTTC | CASSERPGQGAYEQYF
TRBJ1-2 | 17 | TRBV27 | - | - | TGTGCCAGCAGTCTAACCTGGAACCGGCAGGGGATCAATGGCTACACCTTC | CASSLTWNRQGINGYTF
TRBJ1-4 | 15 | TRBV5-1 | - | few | TGCGCCAGCAGCTTGGTTCAGGGGACCAGTGAAAAACTGTTTTTT | CASSLVQGTSEKLFF
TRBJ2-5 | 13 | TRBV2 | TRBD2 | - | TGTGCCAGCAGTGTTCGGGAGGTGGAGACCCAGTACTTC | CASSVREVETQYF
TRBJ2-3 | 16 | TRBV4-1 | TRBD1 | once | TGCGCCAGCAGCCTCCAGGGGGACACTAGCACAGATACGCAGTATTTT | CASSLQGDTSTDTQYF
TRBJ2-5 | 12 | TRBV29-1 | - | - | TGCAGCGTTGGACAGTCCCAAGAGACCCAGTACTTC | CSVGQSQETQYF